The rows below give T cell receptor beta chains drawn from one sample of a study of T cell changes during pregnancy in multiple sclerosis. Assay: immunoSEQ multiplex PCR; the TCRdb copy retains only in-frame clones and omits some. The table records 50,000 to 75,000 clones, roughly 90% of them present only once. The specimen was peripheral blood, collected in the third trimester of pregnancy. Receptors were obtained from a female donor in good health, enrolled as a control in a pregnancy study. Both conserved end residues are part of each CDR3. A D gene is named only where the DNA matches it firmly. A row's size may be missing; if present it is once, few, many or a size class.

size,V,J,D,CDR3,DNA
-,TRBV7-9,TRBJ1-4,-,CASSYILDREKLFF,TGTGCCAGCAGCTACATCCTCGACAGGGAAAAACTGTTTTTT
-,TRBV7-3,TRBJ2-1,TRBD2,CASSRGAASGGTYNEQFF,TGTGCCAGCAGCCGGGGGGCGGCTAGCGGGGGGACATACAATGAGCAGTTCTTC
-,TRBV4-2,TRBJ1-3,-,CASSQDPDSTGNTIYF,TGTGCCAGCAGCCAAGATCCTGACAGTACTGGAAACACCATATATTTT
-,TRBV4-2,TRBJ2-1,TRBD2,CASSQVTSDYNEQFF,TGTGCCAGCAGCCAAGTTACTAGCGACTACAATGAGCAGTTCTTC
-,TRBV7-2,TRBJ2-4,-,CASSQSPDRGGFTKNIQYF,TGTGCCAGCAGCCAATCTCCGGACAGAGGGGGATTTACCAAAAACATTCAGTACTTC
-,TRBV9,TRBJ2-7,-,CASSVDDSRGSYEQYF,TGTGCCAGCAGCGTAGACGACAGTAGGGGATCCTACGAGCAGTACTTC
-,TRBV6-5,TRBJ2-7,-,CASSRTAYEQYF,TGTGCCAGCAGCCGGACAGCCTACGAGCAGTACTTC
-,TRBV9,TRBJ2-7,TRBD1,CASSAGQGKYSYEQYF,TGTGCCAGCAGCGCGGGACAGGGCAAATACTCCTACGAGCAGTACTTC
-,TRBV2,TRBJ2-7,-,CASTSGSLSYEQYF,TGTGCCAGCACCTCAGGATCTCTAAGCTACGAGCAGTACTTC
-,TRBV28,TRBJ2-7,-,CASSLGDEQYF,TGTGCCAGCAGCCTAGGGGACGAGCAGTACTTC
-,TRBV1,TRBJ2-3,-,CTSSQAGSGRVGDTQYF,TGCACCAGCAGCCAAGCGGGTAGCGGGAGGGTTGGAGATACGCAGTATTTT
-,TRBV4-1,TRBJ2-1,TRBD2,CASSKTSGGTYNEQFF,TGCGCCAGCAGCAAGACTAGCGGGGGAACCTACAATGAGCAGTTCTTC
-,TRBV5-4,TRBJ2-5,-,CASSLRDIQETQYF,TGTGCCAGCAGCCTCCGGGACATACAAGAGACCCAGTACTTC
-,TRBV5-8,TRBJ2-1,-,CASSLGSGGLNEQFF,TGTGCCAGCAGCTTGGGGTCGGGCGGACTCAATGAGCAGTTCTTC
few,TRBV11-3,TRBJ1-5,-,CASSLSGESNQPQHF,TGTGCCAGCAGCTTGTCGGGGGAGAGCAATCAGCCCCAGCATTTT
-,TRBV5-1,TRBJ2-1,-,CASSLREPSYNEQFF,TGCGCCAGCAGCTTGCGGGAACCCTCCTACAATGAGCAGTTCTTC
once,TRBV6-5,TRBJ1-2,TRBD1,CASSWTSDRVYGYTF,TGTGCCAGCAGTTGGACTTCCGACAGGGTCTATGGCTACACCTTC
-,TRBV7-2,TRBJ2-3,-,CASSLAEPDTQYF,TGTGCCAGCAGCTTAGCGGAGCCAGATACGCAGTATTTT
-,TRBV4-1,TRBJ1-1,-,CATQGMNTEAFF,TGCGCCACCCAGGGAATGAACACTGAAGCTTTCTTT
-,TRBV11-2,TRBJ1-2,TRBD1,CASSPRTGVYGYTF,TGTGCCAGCAGCCCTAGGACAGGGGTCTATGGCTACACCTTC
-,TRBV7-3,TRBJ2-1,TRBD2,CASSIGTTSYNEQFF,TGTGCCAGCAGCATAGGGACTACCTCCTACAATGAGCAGTTCTTC
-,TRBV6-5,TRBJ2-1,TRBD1,CASSTGQEDYNEQFF,TGTGCCAGCAGTACGGGACAGGAAGACTACAATGAGCAGTTCTTC
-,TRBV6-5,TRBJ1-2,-,CASSYSAGTHTGYTF,TGTGCCAGCAGTTACTCGGCAGGAACCCATACTGGCTACACCTTC
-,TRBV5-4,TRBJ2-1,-,CASSPELNQYNEQFF,TGTGCCAGCAGCCCGGAGCTTAACCAATACAATGAGCAGTTCTTC
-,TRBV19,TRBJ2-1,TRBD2,CASSPGLAGGGNNEQFF,TGTGCCAGTAGCCCGGGACTAGCGGGGGGAGGGAACAATGAGCAGTTCTTC
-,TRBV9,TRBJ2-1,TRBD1,CASSVITGGLPNEQFF,TGTGCCAGCAGCGTAATAACAGGGGGACTCCCCAATGAGCAGTTCTTC
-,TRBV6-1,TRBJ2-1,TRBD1,CASSRTGSSYNEQFF,TGTGCCAGCAGCCGGACAGGCAGCTCCTACAATGAGCAGTTCTTC
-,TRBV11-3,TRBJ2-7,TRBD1,CASSPGQGRGEQYF,TGTGCCAGCAGCCCGGGACAGGGCAGGGGCGAGCAGTACTTC
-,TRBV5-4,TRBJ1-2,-,CASSPAGLNYGYTF,TGTGCCAGCAGTCCCGCAGGGTTGAACTATGGCTACACCTTC
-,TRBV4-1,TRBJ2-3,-,CASSHPRGRESTDTQYF,TGCGCCAGCAGCCACCCCCGGGGACGGGAGAGCACAGATACGCAGTATTTT
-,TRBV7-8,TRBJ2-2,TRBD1,CASSLSGTGFHTGELFF,TGTGCCAGCAGCTTGTCCGGGACAGGGTTTCACACCGGGGAGCTGTTTTTT
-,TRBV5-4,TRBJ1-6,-,CASSSGAHLLGSPLHF,TGTGCCAGCAGCTCAGGGGCCCACCTTCTAGGTTCACCCCTCCACTTT
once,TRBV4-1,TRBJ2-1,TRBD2,CASSQAGLGPEQFF,TGCGCCAGCAGCCAAGCGGGACTAGGGCCTGAGCAGTTCTTC
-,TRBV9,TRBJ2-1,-,CASSVFVGNYNEQFF,TGTGCCAGCAGCGTTTTTGTGGGCAACTACAATGAGCAGTTCTTC